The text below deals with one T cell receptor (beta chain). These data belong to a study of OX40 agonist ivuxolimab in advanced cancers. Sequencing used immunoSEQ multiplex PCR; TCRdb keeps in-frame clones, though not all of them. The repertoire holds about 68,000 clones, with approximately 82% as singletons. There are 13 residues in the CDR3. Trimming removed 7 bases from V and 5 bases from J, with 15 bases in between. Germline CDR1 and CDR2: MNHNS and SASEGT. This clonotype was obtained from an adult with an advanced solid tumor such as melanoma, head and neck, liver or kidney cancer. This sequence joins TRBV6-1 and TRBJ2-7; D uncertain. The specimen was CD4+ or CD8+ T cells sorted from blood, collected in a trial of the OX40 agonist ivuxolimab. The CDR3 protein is CASMVSNGNEQYF. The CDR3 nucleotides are TGTGCCAGCATGGTCAGCAATGGGAACGAGCAGTACTTC.